This entry concerns a single TCR beta chain. Study processing details: Estimates of nucleated cell counts were drawn from the amplification of reference gene primers. The method was immunoSEQ multiplex PCR; TCRdb's version includes in-frame clones alone and lacks a portion of them. That table supplies the V and J calls and clone size; D and trimming were determined from the DNA. This sample has more than 200,000 clones, with roughly 80% found just once. The source of the sample is a study of blood T cell repertoires in COVID-19. Across the study: Sites in the United States, Italy and Spain provided acute and convalescent COVID-19 samples. The cDNA or gDNA used as material had been derived from T cells, B-cell-depleted T cells, or PBMCs.

There are 16 residues in the CDR3. V shed 6 bases, J shed 5 bases, and the junction held 12 bases outside the gene matches. Germline-derived CDR1 and CDR2 are SNHLY and FYNNEI. The sample consisted of peripheral blood. The clonotype was recovered from a woman aged 80 or older with acute or convalescent COVID-19. The chain carries TRBV2 and TRBJ2-2, with TRBD1 matching over 7 bases. CDR3 DNA sequence: TGTGCCAGCAGCCTGGGACAGCCGTCAAGGACCGGGGAGCTGTTTTTT. It specifies CASSLGQPSRTGELFF.